Listed here are 23 T cell receptor beta chains from one sample, sequenced in a study of post-analysis software for immune sequencing data. Overall study findings and caveats: Among five TRBV segments more frequent in patients than controls were TRBV5-6, TRBV5-1 and TRBV20-1.

The antigens of these receptors remain unknown. Unique molecular identifiers featured in each of the TCR beta cDNA libraries. TCRdb ran MiXCR on the PCR reads and lists one entry per CDR3 protein. The sample lists over 700,000 distinct CDR3 sequences; 25% to 30% were seen once. The material sequenced was blood. The receptors come from a girl between 10 and 17 years old with multiple sclerosis.

The genes are TRBV11-3 and TRBJ2-1, with TRBD2 identical over 7 bases. This CDR3 has 14 amino acids. J lost 3 bases, V lost 5 bases, and 4 bases had no gene match. From germline, CDR1 is SGHNT and CDR2 YENEEA. Written as DNA, the CDR3 is TGTGCCAGCAGCGGTAGCGGGTTCTACAATGAGCAGTTCTTC. This translates into CASSGSGFYNEQFF. Based on the CDR3 plus reference TRBV11-3 and TRBJ2-1, the full variable domain is EAGVVQSPRYKIIEKKQPVAFWCNPISGHNTLYWYLQNLGQGPELLIRYENEEAVDDSQLPKDRFSAERLKGVDSTLKIQPAELGDSAVYLCASSGSGFYNEQFFGPGTRLTVL.

CDR3 sequence reads: CASGPSGIPYEQYF. Here the CDR3 DNA reads TGTGCCAGCGGTCCGAGCGGAATCCCCTACGAGCAGTACTTC. The V and J genes are TRBV7-8 and TRBJ2-7, with a weak D call TRBD2 (5 bases). The CDR3 spans 14 residues. Germline lookup yields CDR1 SGHVS and CDR2 FQNEAQ. V was cut by 8 bases and J by 2 bases, with 16 bases left in between.

This clonotype has more than one count but fewer than ten. J is TRBJ2-1 and V is TRBV15, with 8 nucleotides matching TRBD2. CDR3 length: 17 amino acids. CDR1 is LNHNV and CDR2 is YYDKDF in the germline V gene (reference sequence). With 0 bases clipped from V and 3 bases from J, the junction kept 7 bases outside the gene matches. The CDR3 spells CATSRERGDWIYNEQFF. The CDR3, as DNA: TGTGCCACCAGCAGAGAGCGGGGGGACTGGATCTACAATGAGCAGTTCTTC. Supplemented by reference TRBV15 and TRBJ2-1, the full variable domain reads DAMVIQNPRYQVTQFGKPVTLSCSQTLNHNVMYWYQQKSSQAPKLLFHYYDKDFNNEADTPDNFQSRRPNTSFCFLDIRSPGLGDTAMYLCATSRERGDWIYNEQFFGPGTRLTVL.

This clonotype was seen just once. The germline gene is not matched at one end of the junction; a read error may be the cause. The chain recombines TRBV6-6 with TRBJ2-7; maybe TRBD1 (6 bases). CDR1 is MNHNY and CDR2 is SVGAGI in the germline V gene (reference sequence). CDR3 size: 14 residues. Written as DNA, the CDR3 is TGTGCCAGCGGTTACTCCCGGACAGTCCACGAGCAGTACTTC. Translation gives CASGYSRTVHEQYF.

This clonotype was detected only a few times. J is TRBJ2-2 and V is TRBV21-1; the table's TRBD1 call for D was not verified on the DNA. TRBV21-1 is recorded as a pseudogene. The CDR3 totals 16 residues. The CDR3 nucleotides read TGTGCCAGCAGCGAGTCAGACAGGGAAAACACCGGGGAGCTGTTTTTT. It encodes CASSESDRENTGELFF.

In its sample, this clonotype was seen a few times. This sequence joins TRBV6-2 or TRBV6-3 and TRBJ2-1, with 8 bases that match TRBD2. After removal of 0 bases from V and 6 bases from J, the junction contained 7 bases not matched to a gene. Germline V lookup: CDR1 MNHEY, CDR2 SVGEGT. The CDR3 contains 16 residues. This CDR3 reads CASSYSSGLGSNEQFF. CDR3 nucleotide sequence: TGTGCCAGCAGTTACTCCTCGGGACTAGGCTCCAATGAGCAGTTCTTC.

In its sample, this clonotype was seen a few times. The J gene is TRBJ2-7, the V gene TRBV6-5, with D possibly being TRBD2 (5 bases). The CDR3 extends over 13 amino acids. Germline V gene lookup returns CDR1 MNHEY and CDR2 SVGAGI. The V gene lost 4 bases and the J gene lost 3 bases, with 10 bases spanning the gap. CDR3 region: CASSFSGFYEQYF. DNA for the CDR3: TGTGCCAGCAGTTTCAGCGGATTCTACGAGCAGTACTTC.

This clonotype was found many times. The chain uses TRBV6-1 and TRBJ2-5; maybe TRBD1 (6 bases). V shed 5 bases and J shed 2 bases, with 12 bases lying between them. Germline V gene lookup returns CDR1 MNHNS and CDR2 SASEGT. This CDR3 is 14 amino acids long. The CDR3 nucleotides read TGTGCCAGCAGTCCTCTGACAGGTCAAGAGACCCAGTACTTC. Residues: CASSPLTGQETQYF.

CDR3 nucleotide sequence: TGTGCCATCAGTGACCCAGCGATAAACAGGGGATATAGCAATCAGCCCCAGCATTTT. This translates into CAISDPAINRGYSNQPQHF. The V gene is TRBV10-3, the J gene TRBJ1-5; 7 nucleotides line up with TRBD1. Germline V gene sequence: CDR1 ENHRY, CDR2 SYGVKD. Trimming at V came to 3 bases and at J to 0 bases, leaving 14 bases not matched to a gene. The CDR3 is made up of 19 amino acids.

This clonotype was observed a handful of times. V and J are TRBV20-1 and TRBJ1-1, with 11 bases fitting TRBD1. Germline lookup yields CDR1 DFQATT and CDR2 SNEGSKA (reference sequence). The CDR3 extends over 15 amino acids. The J segment lost 6 bases and the V segment lost 5 bases, leaving 11 bases of the junction unmatched. CDR3: CSALSTGTGGSEAFF. The CDR3 DNA is TGCAGTGCTCTCTCGACCGGGACAGGGGGGTCTGAAGCTTTCTTT.

This clonotype was recorded a few times. The chain is built from TRBV7-8 and TRBJ1-6; no clear D gene. CDR3 length: 15 residues. Germline CDR1 reads SGHVS; CDR2 reads FQNEAQ. V was pared by 5 bases and J by 12 bases, with 20 bases between. CDR3 in amino acids: CASSGSVGSSVPLHF. CDR3 nucleotides: TGTGCCAGCAGCGGGTCAGTCGGGAGTAGCGTACCCCTCCACTTT.

This clonotype was counted between two and nine times. This chain links TRBV5-1 with TRBJ2-1; D is perhaps TRBD1 or TRBD2 (6 bases each). Trimming removed 3 bases at V and 0 bases at J, with 13 bases between. This CDR3 region has 16 residues. Germline lookup yields CDR1 SGHRS and CDR2 YFSETQ. The DNA of the CDR3 is TGCGCCAGCAGCTGGGGGGACACAAGCTCCTACAATGAGCAGTTCTTC. It translates to CASSWGDTSSYNEQFF.

There are a few counts of this clonotype. The V call is TRBV6-1, the J call TRBJ1-4, with 7 bases lining up with TRBD1. CDR1 is MNHNS and CDR2 is SASEGT in the germline V gene. Unmatched junction bases numbered 5, after V lost 3 bases and J lost 4 bases. The CDR3 extends over 15 amino acids. CDR3 sequence: CASSDPGQYNEKLFF. CDR3 bases: TGTGCCAGCAGTGACCCGGGACAGTATAATGAAAAACTGTTTTTT.

This chain links TRBV6-5 with TRBJ1-2; TRBD1 matches at 10 bases. Unmatched junction bases numbered 16, after V lost 4 bases and J lost 8 bases. This CDR3 contains 17 residues. Germline V gene lookup returns CDR1 MNHEY and CDR2 SVGAGI. The CDR3, as DNA: TGTGCCAGCAGTTTAAAGTATCCCGGGACAGGGGTTGAGGGCTACACCTTC. Its translation: CASSLKYPGTGVEGYTF.

The V call is TRBV27, the J call TRBJ2-1; tentatively, D is TRBD1 (6 bases). The CDR3 has 17 residues. Trimming stripped 5 bases from V and 2 bases from J, with 19 bases between. Germline CDR1 reads MNHEY; CDR2 reads SMNVEV (reference sequence). The CDR3: CASSLPPPRGTYNEQFF. As DNA, the CDR3 is TGTGCCAGCAGTCTCCCGCCCCCCAGGGGAACCTACAATGAGCAGTTCTTC.

To note about this clonotype: This may be a read error, as it is one base from a much larger clone. The V and J genes are TRBV7-2 and TRBJ2-7; D not certain. V was pared by 8 bases and J by 2 bases, with 19 bases between. CDR3 length: 15 residues. The V gene's germline CDR1 is SGHTA and CDR2 FQGNSA. CDR3 residues: CASGGRRSRAYEQYF. In nucleotides, the CDR3 is TGTGCCAGCGGCGGACGAAGGAGTCGGGCCTACGAGCAGTACTTC.

This clonotype was detected a few times. The CDR3 loop is CSVVGTRAIGEQFF. CDR3 nucleotide sequence: TGCAGCGTCGTAGGGACCAGGGCTATAGGTGAGCAGTTCTTC. The rearrangement joins TRBV29-1 to TRBJ2-1; possibly TRBD1 or TRBD2 for D (5 bases each). Germline V gene sequence: CDR1 SQVTM, CDR2 ANQGSEA. This CDR3 has 14 amino acids. Trimming removed 6 bases at V and 9 bases at J, with 21 bases between.

The V call is TRBV12-3 or TRBV12-4, the J call TRBJ2-1; D not certain. V lost 3 bases to trimming and J lost 8 bases, with 8 bases between them. The CDR3 has 12 residues. The CDR3 reads CASSLMVYEQFF. In nucleotides, the CDR3 is TGTGCCAGCAGTTTGATGGTCTATGAGCAGTTCTTC.

In the case of this clonotype: An end of the junction does not agree with germline; a read error may underlie this. The chain uses TRBV24-1 and TRBJ2-3; 10 nucleotides agree with TRBD2. The CDR3 is made up of 16 amino acids. CDR1 is KGHDR and CDR2 is SFDVKD in the germline V gene. The CDR3 sequence: CASSPTGTSGTDTQYF. The DNA for the CDR3 is TGTGCCTCCAGCCCGACAGGGACTAGCGGCACAGATACGCAGTATTTT.

The rearrangement uses TRBV28 and TRBJ1-2; D unclear. The CDR3 sequence is 15 residues long. V was trimmed by 3 bases and J by 0 bases, leaving 11 bases between them. The V gene's germline CDR1 is MDHEN and CDR2 SYDVKM. The CDR3 protein is CASSFLASTNYGYTF. The CDR3 DNA reads TGTGCCAGCAGTTTTTTGGCCAGTACTAACTATGGCTACACCTTC.

This clonotype was observed once. The chain uses TRBV5-1 and TRBJ2-4, with D uncertain. CDR3 length: 15 amino acids. The germline CDR1 and CDR2 sequences are SGHRS and YFSETQ. Trimming removed 4 bases at V and 0 bases at J, with 11 bases between. CDR3 sequence: CASSPDWLAKNIQYF. The CDR3 DNA sequence: TGCGCCAGCAGCCCAGACTGGTTAGCCAAAAACATTCAGTACTTC.

A few counts support this clonotype. The rearrangement links TRBV9 to TRBJ1-5; tentatively, D is TRBD1 (5 bases). V lost 3 bases, J lost 7 bases, and 11 bases lay in between. CDR1 SGDLS and CDR2 YYNGEE come from the germline V gene. CDR3 length: 13 amino acids. The chain's CDR3 is CASSGLGGQPQHF. CDR3 sequence (DNA): TGTGCCAGCAGCGGCCTCGGGGGACAGCCCCAGCATTTT.

This chain links TRBV7-2 with TRBJ2-1; 9 nucleotides line up with TRBD2. This CDR3 is 16 amino acids long. The V gene's germline CDR1 is SGHTA and CDR2 FQGNSA. V lost 5 bases to trimming and J lost 4 bases; unmatched junction nucleotides: 9. Here the CDR3 reads CASSPAGTSRYNEQFF. The CDR3 DNA is TGTGCCAGCAGCCCTGCTGGGACTAGCCGGTACAATGAGCAGTTCTTC.